The 13 T cell receptor beta chains presented below share a single source sample, sequenced in a study of T-cell reconstitution after alpha-beta-depleted transplantation in children. Preparing the TCRbeta library involved the use of unique molecular identifiers. One entry per CDR3 protein, called by TCRdb with MiXCR from the PCR reads. The table has over 550,000 distinct CDR3 sequences, under 12% seen once. This specimen consisted of PBMCs from the stem cell graft donor, obtained from the stem cell graft. Source of these receptors: a human donor who donated a stem cell graft to a child with acute myeloid leukemia.

Concerning this clonotype: A much bigger clone sits one base away, suggesting this may be a read error. No conserved phenylalanine or tryptophan ends this CDR3, so it is likely a read error. This chain links TRBV4-2 with TRBJ2-3; 8 bases map to TRBD2. Per the germline V gene, CDR1 is LGHNA and CDR2 is YNFKEQ. With V trimmed by 2 bases and J by 4 bases, 8 bases remained unmatched. The CDR3 covers 16 residues. CDR3 protein: CASSQRGSGTADTQYL. CDR3 nucleotide sequence: TGTGCCAGCAGCCAAAGGGGTAGCGGGACCGCAGATACGCAGTATCTT.

CDR3 sequence reads: CASSFTQRVETQYF. The CDR3 DNA reads TGTGCCAGCAGTTTTACCCAGCGGGTAGAGACCCAGTACTTC. V gene TRBV12-3 or TRBV12-4 combines with J gene TRBJ2-5, with D maybe TRBD2 (6 bases). The V gene lost 3 bases and the J gene lost 4 bases, with 12 bases spanning the gap. This CDR3 comprises 14 residues.

This clonotype was picked up a small number of times. V is TRBV2 and J is TRBJ2-5; D not certain. Trimming shortened V by 7 bases and J by 2 bases, and 17 bases separated the two germline ends. The CDR3 covers 15 residues. Germline-derived CDR1 and CDR2 are SNHLY and FYNNEI. This chain's CDR3 is CASITNPGPQETQYF. DNA for the CDR3: TGTGCCAGCATCACAAACCCCGGACCTCAAGAGACCCAGTACTTC.

This clonotype was observed many times. V usage is TRBV7-6 and J usage is TRBJ2-7; D possibly corresponds to TRBD1 (6 bases). The CDR3 spans 14 residues. Germline V lookup: CDR1 SGHVS, CDR2 FNYEAQ. V lost 2 bases to trimming and J lost 1 base, with 9 bases between them. For the CDR3, the DNA is TGTGCCAGCAGCTTAAGGGGGATGTCCTACGAGCAGTACTTC. Translation gives CASSLRGMSYEQYF.

V and J are TRBV20-1 and TRBJ2-1; D gene unclear. The CDR3 is 13 amino acids. V gave up 0 bases and J gave up 10 bases, with 13 bases separating them. CDR1 and CDR2 (germline): DFQATT, SNEGSKA (reference sequence). Here the CDR3 DNA reads TGCAGTGCTAGAGATAGGGTCACATGGGAGCAGTTCTTC. Its translation is CSARDRVTWEQFF.

This clonotype was observed many times. The chain links TRBV7-2 to TRBJ2-2; D unclear. The CDR3 spans 16 residues. Germline values: CDR1 SGHTA, CDR2 FQGNSA. The V gene lost 0 bases and the J gene lost 8 bases, with 16 bases spanning the gap. Written as DNA, the CDR3 is TGTGCCAGCAGCTTAGCGCGTGTGTCCCCATCGGGGGAGCTGTTTTTT. Translating gives CASSLARVSPSGELFF.

Here the CDR3 reads CASTSGKAKQPQHF. The CDR3 DNA reads as TGTGCCAGCACAAGCGGGAAGGCGAAGCAGCCCCAGCATTTT. V is TRBV2 and J is TRBJ1-5; D is uncertain. Germline V gene data show CDR1 as SNHLY and CDR2 as FYNNEI. The V gene lost 7 bases and the J gene lost 7 bases, with 17 bases spanning the gap. This CDR3 has 14 amino acids.

The rearrangement uses TRBV20-1 and TRBJ1-4; no reliable D call. Germline V gene lookup returns CDR1 DFQATT and CDR2 SNEGSKA (reference sequence). The germline V and J ends were trimmed by 5 bases and 6 bases, with 19 bases remaining between them. The CDR3 is 15 residues long. The CDR3 sequence: CSASFGSGSDEKLFF. CDR3 bases: TGCAGTGCTTCGTTTGGGTCGGGCTCGGATGAAAAACTGTTTTTT.

This clonotype was found a few times. V gene TRBV6-2 or TRBV6-3 combines with J gene TRBJ1-1, with D perhaps matching TRBD1 (6 bases). The CDR3 length is 13 residues. Trimming shortened V by 7 bases and J by 3 bases, and 12 bases separated the two germline ends. Germline CDR1 reads MNHEY; CDR2 reads SVGEGT. The DNA for the CDR3 is TGTGCCAGCATCATGGACAGCTACACTGAAGCTTTCTTT. Translation: CASIMDSYTEAFF.

CDR3 sequence (DNA): TGCAGTGCTATGCCCCGTAGCTCCTACAATGAGCAGTTCTTC. This encodes CSAMPRSSYNEQFF. The gene calls are TRBV20-1 and TRBJ2-1, with D unresolved. In germline, CDR1 is DFQATT, CDR2 SNEGSKA (reference sequence). The CDR3 contains 14 residues. V gave up 4 bases and J gave up 0 bases, with 10 bases separating them.

V and J are TRBV7-9 and TRBJ2-7, with no clear D. The V gene's germline CDR1 is SEHNR and CDR2 FQNEAQ (reference sequence). Trimming pared 3 bases from V and 3 bases from J, leaving 12 bases between. The CDR3 contains 14 residues. CDR3 amino acids: CASSFRGTGYEQYF. The CDR3, as DNA: TGTGCCAGCAGCTTCAGAGGAACTGGCTACGAGCAGTACTTC.

This clonotype was detected a few times. This sequence joins TRBV20-1 and TRBJ1-6, with 12 bases lining up with TRBD1. Germline lookup yields CDR1 DFQATT and CDR2 SNEGSKA (reference sequence). J lost 9 bases, V lost 1 base, and 4 bases had no gene match. CDR3 length: 15 residues. For the CDR3, the DNA is TGCAGTGCTAGAGTAGGGACAGGGGGCAGTTCACCCCTCCACTTT. It specifies CSARVGTGGSSPLHF.

The chain joins TRBV7-2 to TRBJ2-1, with D possibly being TRBD2 (6 bases). The CDR3 spans 19 residues. V was cut by 0 bases and J by 7 bases, with 25 bases left in between. CDR1 and CDR2 from the germline V gene are SGHTA and FQGNSA. This CDR3 reads CASSLALGTSLLGLNEQFF. The CDR3 DNA follows: TGTGCCAGCAGCTTAGCGCTGGGTACTAGCCTCTTAGGGTTGAATGAGCAGTTCTTC. Full variable domain (missing parts from reference TRBV7-2 and TRBJ2-1): GAGVSQSPSNKVTEKGKDVELRCDPISGHTALYWYRQSLGQGLEFLIYFQGNSAPDKSGLPSDRFSAERTGGSVSTLTIQRTQQEDSAVYLCASSLALGTSLLGLNEQFFGPGTRLTVL.